The 3 T cell receptor beta chains reported below all come from one sample, sequenced in a study of shared clonotypes between healthy human individuals (dated by TCRdb to 2020 to 2022). The library was made by the immunoSEQ multiplex PCR assay. This is the immuneACCESS table as TCRdb keeps it, with only in-frame sequences that have V and J called. A part of the clones is gone; compared with another copy, unresolved V genes explain less than half, and the rest is unexplained. The sample table records about 1.5 million clones; approximately 98% of these occur just once. The ten largest account for around 0.47% of the sample. What was sequenced was naive CD4+ T cells sorted from blood. Per the publication, the cell subset or site label means: CD45RA+ positively selected. All receptors come from a man in his thirties or forties in good health.

This clone was seen once. The chain links TRBV28 to TRBJ1-5, with a tentative D call TRBD1 (6 bases). CDR1 is MDHEN, CDR2 SYDVKM, per germline. The V and J ends lost 2 bases and 6 bases respectively, with 14 bases between them. The CDR3 runs to 15 residues. The CDR3 protein is CASSLLGAVTQPQHF. The CDR3 nucleotides read TGTGCCAGCAGTTTACTGGGGGCGGTCACTCAGCCCCAGCATTTT.

The count of this clone is one. The rearrangement joins TRBV6-6 to TRBJ2-3; D tentatively reads TRBD1 or TRBD2 (5 bases each). Germline lookup yields CDR1 MNHNY and CDR2 SVGAGI (reference sequence). V lost 1 base and J 5 bases, leaving 16 bases between the germline ends. There are 16 residues in the CDR3. Here the CDR3 reads CASSYYARGRGDTQYF. The CDR3 coding sequence is TGTGCCAGCAGTTACTATGCTCGGGGAAGGGGAGATACGCAGTATTTT.

This chain links TRBV29-1 with TRBJ2-1; D is unresolved. Looked up from germline, CDR1 is SQVTM and CDR2 is ANQGSEA. This CDR3 is 11 amino acids long. Trimming took 4 bases from V and 5 from J, leaving 6 bases between them. The CDR3 sequence: CSVGRNNEQFF. The DNA of the CDR3 is TGCAGCGTTGGGCGGAACAATGAGCAGTTCTTC.